The next 27 T cell receptor beta chains were all read from a single sample in a study of graft-versus-host responses after intestinal transplantation. Method: immunoSEQ multiplex PCR; TCRdb's copy keeps in-frame clones and lacks some. The data hold 85,000 to 100,000 clones, with roughly 90% observed a single time. No antigen has been identified for these receptors. Sequenced here: unstimulated CD8+ T cells sorted from spleen or lymph node cells, sampled before transplant. These receptors were obtained from a human donor who was the organ donor for an intestinal transplant.

V gene TRBV2 combines with J gene TRBJ1-2; D gene unclear. Per germline, CDR1 SNHLY and CDR2 FYNNEI. V was clipped by 3 bases and J by 5 bases, with 19 bases between them. The CDR3 runs to 16 residues. As DNA, the CDR3 is TGTGCCAGCAGTGATGGGTCTGTTGGGAGGTATTATGGCTACACCTTC. As protein: CASSDGSVGRYYGYTF.

DNA of the CDR3: TGTGCCAGCAGCTTAGCCCTTCGACAGGGGGATAGCTCCTACGAGCAGTACTTC. Amino acid sequence: CASSLALRQGDSSYEQYF. The chain uses TRBV7-9 and TRBJ2-5, with 9 bases aligning to TRBD1. TRBJ2-7 explains the end of the DNA better; the J call may be wrong. The CDR3 is 18 residues long. The germline V gene encodes CDR1 SEHNR and CDR2 FQNEAQ (reference sequence).

This sequence joins TRBV6-5 and TRBJ1-1; the D gene is possibly TRBD1 (5 bases). The CDR3 loop spans 12 amino acids. The germline V gene encodes CDR1 MNHEY and CDR2 SVGAGI. Trimming took off 7 bases at V and 4 bases at J, with 10 bases between the two ends. The CDR3 region has the DNA TGTGCCAGCATGGGGCAGGGCACTGAAGCTTTCTTT. As protein: CASMGQGTEAFF.

The rearrangement uses TRBV4-1 and TRBJ2-1, with 8 positions matching TRBD2. The germline V gene has CDR1 MGHRA and CDR2 YSYEKL. This CDR3 has 17 amino acids. V was clipped by 0 bases and J by 2 bases; unmatched bases: 6. The CDR3 coding sequence is TGCGCCAGCAGCCAAGATGAACAAGCGGGGGCCTACAATGAGCAGTTCTTC. This codes for CASSQDEQAGAYNEQFF.

This chain joins TRBV6-1 and TRBJ1-3; the match to TRBD1 covers 7 bases. J was trimmed by 6 bases and V by 0 bases; bases with no gene match: 8. CDR1 is MNHNS, CDR2 SASEGT, per germline. There are 16 residues in the CDR3. In DNA form, the CDR3 reads TGTGCCAGCAGTGAAGCGAAGACAGGGTTGGAAAACACCATATATTTT. Translating it yields CASSEAKTGLENTIYF.

V gene TRBV19 combines with J gene TRBJ2-7; D may be TRBD1 (6 bases). With 3 bases removed from V and 3 bases from J, the gap between germline ends came to 12 bases. Per the germline V gene, CDR1 is LNHDA and CDR2 is SQIVND (reference sequence). This CDR3 has 14 amino acids. CDR3 sequence (DNA): TGTGCCAGTAGTATGGGGCAGGGGCTCTACGAGCAGTACTTC. This encodes CASSMGQGLYEQYF.

The CDR3, as DNA: TGCGCCAGCAGCTATACCGGTACAGGGGTCCCTGGAAACACCATATATTTT. Residues: CASSYTGTGVPGNTIYF. The chain recombines TRBV5-1 with TRBJ1-3, with TRBD1 matching 7 bases. CDR3 length: 17 residues. With 3 bases clipped from V and 2 bases from J, the junction kept 11 bases outside the gene matches. CDR1 and CDR2 (germline): SGHRS, YFSETQ.

V usage is TRBV19 and J usage is TRBJ2-1; 12 bases map to TRBD2. This CDR3 is 14 amino acids long. Trimming cost V 5 bases and J 8 bases; bases outside gene matches: 4. The V gene's germline CDR1 is LNHDA and CDR2 SQIVND (reference sequence). CDR3 in amino acids: CASSGLAGSYEQFF. CDR3 sequence (DNA): TGTGCCAGTAGTGGACTAGCGGGATCTTATGAGCAGTTCTTC.

The gene calls are TRBV5-1 and TRBJ2-3; tentatively, D is TRBD2 (6 bases). Germline V CDR1 and CDR2: SGHRS, YFSETQ. Trimming shortened V by 1 base and J by 2 bases, and 11 bases separated the two germline ends. This CDR3 has 15 residues. This CDR3 reads CASSLSVAVTDTQYF. The DNA of the CDR3 is TGCGCCAGCAGCTTGTCAGTAGCGGTCACAGATACGCAGTATTTT.

The chain links TRBV21-1 to TRBJ2-5; the table's D call TRBD1 went unverified against the DNA. The tail of the sequence fits TRBJ2-7 better, so the J call may be wrong. TRBV21-1 counts as a pseudogene. The CDR3 covers 14 residues. The DNA for the CDR3 is TGTGCCAGCAACACCAAGGGACAGTCCTACGAGCAGTACTTC. This codes for CASNTKGQSYEQYF.

This clone appeared a single time. The chain combines TRBV23-1 with TRBJ2-1; a possible D gene is TRBD2 (6 bases). TRBV23-1 is an open reading frame, and its role is uncertain. Trimming stripped 0 bases from V and 5 bases from J, with 14 bases between. The CDR3 length is 16 residues. Here the CDR3 reads CASSQSRLGGHNEQFF. The CDR3 DNA reads TGCGCCAGCAGTCAATCTCGACTAGGAGGCCACAATGAGCAGTTCTTC.

The chain uses TRBV10-3 and TRBJ2-7; TRBD1 matches at 10 bases. The CDR3 has 16 residues. V lost 4 bases and J lost 5; bases outside the gene matches: 11. The germline gives CDR1 ENHRY, CDR2 SYGVKD. The CDR3 region is CAISVSLGTGVNEQYF. The CDR3 nucleotides are TGTGCCATCAGTGTTTCTTTGGGGACAGGGGTGAACGAGCAGTACTTC.

V is TRBV16 and J is TRBJ2-5; the match to TRBD2 covers 10 bases. Losses at the gene ends were 2 bases for V and 3 bases for J; bases not matched to a gene: 3. The germline CDR1 and CDR2 sequences are KGHSY and FQNENV. CDR3 length equals 15 residues. This CDR3 reads CASSQITSGEETQYF. In DNA form, the CDR3 reads TGTGCCAGCAGCCAAATCACTAGCGGGGAAGAGACCCAGTACTTC. Full variable domain (rest looked up from reference TRBV16 and TRBJ2-5): GEEVAQTPKHLVRGEGQKAKLYCAPIKGHSYVFWYQQVLKNEFKFLISFQNENVFDETGMPKERFSAKCLPNSPCSLEIQATKLEDSAVYFCASSQITSGEETQYFGPGTRLLVL.

V and J are TRBV2 and TRBJ2-5, with 10 bases fitting TRBD2. Germline lookup yields CDR1 SNHLY and CDR2 FYNNEI. This CDR3 comprises 17 residues. The ends lost 4 bases at V and 0 bases at J; junction bases unmatched: 8. CDR3 DNA: TGTGCCAGCAGTGGGACTAGCGGAGGACTGTACCAAGAGACCCAGTACTTC. It encodes CASSGTSGGLYQETQYF.

The rearrangement joins TRBV25-1 to TRBJ2-5; D uncertain. Germline V gene lookup returns CDR1 MGHDK and CDR2 SYGVNS. V was shortened by 4 bases and J by 7 bases, with 10 bases between the two germline ends. The CDR3 length is 12 residues. The CDR3: CASSGESWTQYF. CDR3 coding DNA: TGTGCCAGCAGTGGAGAGAGTTGGACCCAGTACTTC.

CDR3 sequence (DNA): TGTGCCAGTAGTATACTCGGTGGACAGGGGATCAATGAGCAGTTCTTC. Its translation is CASSILGGQGINEQFF. The V and J genes are TRBV19 and TRBJ2-1; 9 bases fit TRBD1. Germline values: CDR1 LNHDA, CDR2 SQIVND (reference sequence). Trimming took 2 bases from V and 6 from J; bases not matched to a gene: 8. This CDR3 has 16 amino acids.

The CDR3: CASSRGQGSSYEQYF. DNA of the CDR3: TGTGCCAGCAGCAGAGGGCAGGGGAGCTCCTACGAGCAGTACTTC. This sequence joins TRBV7-9 and TRBJ2-7, with TRBD1 as a possible D gene (6 bases). CDR1 is SEHNR, CDR2 FQNEAQ, per germline (reference sequence). This CDR3 spans 15 amino acids. V lost 5 bases to trimming and J lost 0 bases, with 14 bases between them.

The V gene is TRBV2, the J gene TRBJ1-5, with D tentatively TRBD1 (5 bases). This CDR3 comprises 18 residues. V was pared by 6 bases and J by 2 bases, with 23 bases between. Looked up from germline, CDR1 is SNHLY and CDR2 is FYNNEI. The CDR3 DNA reads as TGTGCCAGCAGCGACCGAGACAGCATAACCAGGGGCAATCAGCCCCAGCATTTT. Its translation is CASSDRDSITRGNQPQHF.

V gene TRBV10-3 combines with J gene TRBJ1-5; no clear D gene. CDR3 size: 14 residues. Germline CDR1 is ENHRY and CDR2 is SYGVKD. Between the trimmed V and J ends, which lost 2 bases and 3 bases, there was a span of 8 bases. The CDR3, as DNA: TGTGCCATCAGTGAGCCCGGGATCAATCAGCCCCAGCATTTT. It encodes CAISEPGINQPQHF.

The V gene is TRBV15, the J gene TRBJ1-2, with D possibly TRBD1 on 5 matching bases. Germline V gives CDR1 LNHNV, CDR2 YYDKDF (reference sequence). CDR3 length: 13 amino acids. Trimming stripped 3 bases from V and 8 bases from J, with 13 bases between. CDR3 coding DNA: TGTGCCACCAGCAGTGCCGGGGGAGGGGGCTACACCTTC. Translation gives CATSSAGGGGYTF.

This chain connects TRBV6-1 to TRBJ2-1, with 7 bases lining up with TRBD1. With V trimmed by 2 bases and J by 2 bases, 9 bases remained unmatched. Germline V gene sequence: CDR1 MNHNS, CDR2 SASEGT. The CDR3 is made up of 17 amino acids. In nucleotides, the CDR3 is TGTGCCAGCAGTGAACATAACAGGGGTACCCCCTACAATGAGCAGTTCTTC. It translates to CASSEHNRGTPYNEQFF.

The chain couples TRBV5-5 to TRBJ1-1; 7 bases fit TRBD1. CDR3 length equals 14 residues. With 0 bases clipped from V and 1 base from J, the junction kept 0 bases outside the gene matches. CDR1 SGHKS and CDR2 YYEKEE come from the germline V gene (reference sequence). The CDR3: CASSLAGGNTEAFF. CDR3 DNA sequence: TGTGCCAGCAGCTTGGCAGGGGGGAACACTGAAGCTTTCTTT.

This clone was seen just once. The chain combines TRBV7-3 with TRBJ1-1; TRBD1 matches at 11 bases. Germline CDR1 is SGHTA and CDR2 is FQGTGA. The CDR3 sequence is 21 residues long. V gave up 2 bases and J gave up 0 bases; unmatched junction bases: 17. In DNA, the CDR3 is TGTGCCAGCAGCTTAGGGACAGGGGGTGCCGCAGCCCATCCCATGAACACTGAAGCTTTCTTT. Amino acid sequence: CASSLGTGGAAAHPMNTEAFF.

V is TRBV11-2 and J is TRBJ2-1; a weak D match, TRBD2 (6 bases). Germline values: CDR1 SGHAT, CDR2 FQNNGV. Trimming removed 6 bases from V and 10 bases from J, with 31 bases in between. This CDR3 is built from 18 residues. The DNA for the CDR3 is TGTGCCAGCAGTCCCAGTTCGCTCTCGGGAGTCTGGCGTCGAGAGCAGTTCTTC. Residues: CASSPSSLSGVWRREQFF.

V is TRBV2 and J is TRBJ1-2, with 9 nucleotides matching TRBD1. The J segment lost 4 bases and the V segment lost 8 bases, leaving 8 bases of the junction unmatched. The CDR3 loop spans 14 amino acids. The germline CDR1 and CDR2 sequences are SNHLY and FYNNEI. CDR3 region: CASCYRGRFYGYTF. As DNA, the CDR3 is TGTGCCAGCTGCTACAGGGGGCGCTTCTATGGCTACACCTTC.

The rearrangement uses TRBV28 and TRBJ2-1; 7 bases fit TRBD2. After removal of 0 bases from V and 5 bases from J, the junction contained 4 bases not matched to a gene. CDR1 and CDR2 from the germline V gene are MDHEN and SYDVKM. This CDR3 region has 15 residues. Here the CDR3 DNA reads TGTGCCAGCAGTTTATGGGGGGGGACGGACAATGAGCAGTTCTTC. Its protein is CASSLWGGTDNEQFF.

The chain combines TRBV5-1 with TRBJ1-5; D unclear. V dropped 0 bases and J dropped 2 bases, with 6 bases sitting between them. The V gene's germline CDR1 is SGHRS and CDR2 YFSETQ. CDR3 length: 14 amino acids. Here the CDR3 reads CASSLGEGNQPQHF. CDR3 DNA sequence: TGCGCCAGCAGCTTGGGGGAGGGCAATCAGCCCCAGCATTTT.